The 25 T cell receptor beta chains listed next were all sequenced from one sample in a study of Ad26.COV2.S vaccination and SARS-CoV-2 variants. Generated by immunoSEQ multiplex PCR, the TCRdb table keeps only in-frame clones and is missing some. The sample yields fewer than 150,000 clones, about nine tenths seen once. The sequencing here drew on peripheral blood, taken after recovery from COVID-19. The receptor source for this set is a human donor who had recovered from COVID-19.

The rearrangement joins TRBV24-1 to TRBJ2-2; 10 bases match TRBD1. With V trimmed by 7 bases and J by 0 bases, 10 bases remained unmatched. The V gene's germline CDR1 is KGHDR and CDR2 SFDVKD. The CDR3 spans 18 residues. The chain's CDR3 is CATRGDRGDPSNTGELFF. The CDR3, as DNA: TGTGCCACCAGGGGGGACAGGGGCGACCCTTCGAACACCGGGGAGCTGTTTTTT.

The rearrangement links TRBV5-6 to TRBJ1-2; no clear D gene. The V gene lost 4 bases and the J gene lost 8 bases, with 18 bases spanning the gap. Germline values: CDR1 SGHDT, CDR2 YYEEEE. The length of the CDR3 is 14 residues. This CDR3 is CASSPFLREGGYTF. The CDR3 nucleotides are TGTGCCAGCAGCCCCTTTTTGAGGGAGGGAGGCTACACCTTC.

This clone was found a few times. J is TRBJ2-7 and V is TRBV4-3; D possibly corresponds to TRBD2 (6 bases). Germline V CDR1 and CDR2: LGHNA, YSLEER. The germline V and J ends were trimmed by 3 bases and 0 bases, with 15 bases remaining between them. CDR3 length: 16 residues. The CDR3 region is CASSHSFAGSSYEQYF. The DNA for the CDR3 is TGCGCCAGCAGCCACAGTTTTGCGGGGAGCTCCTACGAGCAGTACTTC.

This chain uses TRBV5-8 with TRBJ2-1; D is undetermined. V lost 0 bases, J lost 2 bases, and 9 bases lay in between. The germline gives CDR1 SGHTS, CDR2 YDEGEE. This CDR3 region has 15 residues. CDR3 sequence reads: CASSLDLGTYNEQFF. The DNA for the CDR3 is TGTGCCAGCAGCTTGGATTTGGGGACCTACAATGAGCAGTTCTTC.

The chain combines TRBV7-2 with TRBJ2-7; D gene unclear. V dropped 1 base and J dropped 1 base, with 5 bases sitting between them. The CDR3 length is 13 residues. Germline V gene sequence: CDR1 SGHTA, CDR2 FQGNSA. This CDR3 reads CASSLEVSYEQYF. As DNA, the CDR3 is TGTGCCAGCAGCTTAGAAGTTTCCTACGAGCAGTACTTC.

The rearrangement uses TRBV7-6 and TRBJ2-3, with 8 positions matching TRBD1. V lost 5 bases, J lost 4 bases, and 11 bases stayed unmatched. CDR1 is SGHVS and CDR2 is FNYEAQ in the germline V gene. The CDR3 length is 16 residues. As DNA, the CDR3 is TGTGCCAGCAGCCCCTACGGGACAGGCGGGGCAGATACGCAGTATTTT. Protein sequence: CASSPYGTGGADTQYF.

The chain employs TRBV6-5 and TRBJ1-3; D may be TRBD1 (5 bases). CDR3 size: 16 residues. Looked up from germline, CDR1 is MNHEY and CDR2 is SVGAGI. The V gene lost 0 bases and the J gene lost 0 bases, with 9 bases spanning the gap. Here the CDR3 reads CASSYSRQTSGNTIYF. CDR3 DNA: TGTGCCAGCAGTTACTCAAGACAGACCTCTGGAAACACCATATATTTT.

The genes are TRBV6-2 or TRBV6-3 and TRBJ1-1, with D unresolved. Between the trimmed V and J ends, which lost 2 bases and 4 bases, there was a span of 14 bases. The germline CDR1 and CDR2 sequences are MNHEY and SVGEGT. This CDR3 is built from 15 residues. The CDR3 reads CASSYGPPRGTEAFF. CDR3 nucleotide sequence: TGTGCCAGCAGTTACGGGCCGCCGCGGGGCACTGAAGCTTTCTTT.

A word on this clone: The sample holds other DNA sequences that translate to the same CDR3. The V and J genes are TRBV7-2 and TRBJ1-2; D not certain. V lost 5 bases to trimming and J lost 4 bases, with 8 bases between them. The CDR3 covers 12 residues. The germline V gene has CDR1 SGHTA and CDR2 FQGNSA. CDR3 sequence (DNA): TGTGCCAGCAGCCTTAGTGGCTATGGCTACACCTTC. This encodes CASSLSGYGYTF.

The CDR3 reads CASSFQTGNTEAFF. The CDR3 region has the DNA TGCGCCAGCAGCTTCCAGACAGGGAACACTGAAGCTTTCTTT. The chain links TRBV5-1 to TRBJ1-1; perhaps TRBD1 as D (6 bases). CDR3 length: 14 amino acids. Germline CDR1 is SGHRS and CDR2 is YFSETQ. Trimming removed 2 bases at V and 1 base at J, with 9 bases between.

This sequence joins TRBV2 and TRBJ1-5, with D unclear. Germline V CDR1 and CDR2: SNHLY, FYNNEI. Trimming shortened V by 7 bases and J by 0 bases, and 16 bases separated the two germline ends. The CDR3 consists of 16 residues. The CDR3 region is CASIPHILYSNQPQHF. DNA for the CDR3: TGTGCCAGCATTCCCCACATTCTTTATAGCAATCAGCCCCAGCATTTT.

This chain links TRBV5-1 with TRBJ2-3, with 7 positions matching TRBD1. The CDR3 length is 14 residues. Germline V lookup: CDR1 SGHRS, CDR2 YFSETQ. The trim removed 5 bases at V and 2 bases at J, leaving 5 bases unmatched. The CDR3, as DNA: TGCGCCAGCAGTGGGGACAGCCACACAGATACGCAGTATTTT. Translated, it gives CASSGDSHTDTQYF.

The rearrangement uses TRBV27 and TRBJ1-4; D remains unclear. The CDR3 sequence is 14 residues long. Germline lookup yields CDR1 MNHEY and CDR2 SMNVEV (reference sequence). Trimming took off 5 bases at V and 4 bases at J, with 11 bases between the two ends. CDR3 nucleotides: TGTGCCAGCAGTCGGGCCCGTTTTAATGAAAAACTGTTTTTT. Translation: CASSRARFNEKLFF.

The chain is built from TRBV28 and TRBJ2-7; 7 bases match TRBD1. CDR1 MDHEN and CDR2 SYDVKM come from the germline V gene. V lost 7 bases, J lost 4 bases, and 7 bases stayed unmatched. The CDR3 is made up of 13 amino acids. This CDR3 is CASTRGSPYEQYF. The CDR3 DNA reads as TGTGCCAGCACCAGGGGGTCACCGTACGAGCAGTACTTC.

This clone has only one observation. V gene TRBV19 combines with J gene TRBJ1-3; the D is unclear. The CDR3 is made up of 14 amino acids. V lost 5 bases and J lost 7, with 15 bases in between. The germline V gene has CDR1 LNHDA and CDR2 SQIVND (reference sequence). CDR3 in DNA: TGTGCCAGTAGTGAAGGAATGCCACCGAACACCATATATTTT. Translating gives CASSEGMPPNTIYF. Drawing the rest from reference TRBV19 and TRBJ1-3, the complete variable domain is DGGITQSPKYLFRKEGQNVTLSCEQNLNHDAMYWYRQDPGQGLRLIYYSQIVNDFQKGDIAEGYSVSREKKESFPLTVTSAQKNPTAFYLCASSEGMPPNTIYFGEGSWLTVV.

This clone was detected once. The chain links TRBV29-1 to TRBJ2-2; D gene ambiguous. Germline CDR1 and CDR2: SQVTM and ANQGSEA. The V and J ends lost 7 bases and 4 bases respectively, with 7 bases between them. The CDR3 is 11 amino acids. For the CDR3, the DNA is TGCAGCGCCACCAGCACCGGGGAGCTGTTTTTT. This gives the protein CSATSTGELFF.

The gene calls are TRBV6-6 and TRBJ2-7; 10 positions match TRBD2. The CDR3 is made up of 18 amino acids. In germline, CDR1 is MNHNY, CDR2 SVGAGI (reference sequence). Trimming removed 6 bases from V and 2 bases from J; junction bases left unmatched: 16. CDR3 amino acids: CASSRLLAGGSMAYEQYF. For the CDR3, the DNA is TGTGCCAGCAGCCGACTGTTAGCGGGGGGTTCGATGGCCTACGAGCAGTACTTC.

This clone appeared once. V and J are TRBV7-9 and TRBJ2-5, with 11 positions matching TRBD2. CDR3 length: 16 amino acids. V was pared by 5 bases and J by 1 base, with 6 bases of the junction left unmatched. Germline CDR1 and CDR2: SEHNR and FQNEAQ (reference sequence). In nucleotides, the CDR3 is TGTGCCAGCAGCGATACTAGCGGGGGTTCCCAAGAGACCCAGTACTTC. Translated, it gives CASSDTSGGSQETQYF.

V usage is TRBV7-9 and J usage is TRBJ1-2, with 9 bases lining up with TRBD1. This CDR3 comprises 16 residues. V lost 1 base and J lost 4; bases outside the gene matches: 7. The germline CDR1 and CDR2 sequences are SEHNR and FQNEAQ (reference sequence). CDR3 sequence reads: CASSLEGTGSPYGYTF. The CDR3 DNA is TGTGCCAGCAGCTTAGAGGGGACAGGGTCCCCCTATGGCTACACCTTC.

V is TRBV15 and J is TRBJ2-5; possible D gene TRBD2, 5 bases. Germline V gives CDR1 LNHNV, CDR2 YYDKDF (reference sequence). The CDR3 has 16 residues. V shed 5 bases and J shed 5 bases, with 21 bases lying between them. In DNA form, the CDR3 reads TGTGCCACCAGCGGGGTCCGGGATCATCCCGTGGAGACCCAGTACTTC. Translating it yields CATSGVRDHPVETQYF.

The chain employs TRBV6-1 and TRBJ1-5, with D uncertain. Germline loops: CDR1 MNHNS, CDR2 SASEGT. V lost 2 bases to trimming and J lost 0 bases, with 11 bases between them. CDR3 length equals 16 residues. The CDR3 region has the DNA TGTGCCAGCAGTGAACACAGACCTCTTAGCAATCAGCCCCAGCATTTT. It specifies CASSEHRPLSNQPQHF.

The chain joins TRBV25-1 to TRBJ1-6; a possible D gene is TRBD1 (6 bases). Deletions cut 3 bases from V and 8 bases from J, with 11 bases between. Germline CDR1 and CDR2: MGHDK and SYGVNS. This CDR3 is built from 14 residues. As DNA, the CDR3 is TGTGCCAGCAGTGATGGGGGGCTCTATTCACCCCTCCACTTT. Encoded protein: CASSDGGLYSPLHF.

The CDR3: CASTTPDRSTNEKLFF. DNA of the CDR3: TGTGCCAGCACCACGCCAGACAGATCCACTAATGAAAAACTGTTTTTT. This sequence joins TRBV28 and TRBJ1-4; possible D gene TRBD1, 5 bases. This CDR3 comprises 16 residues. Between the trimmed V and J ends, which lost 7 bases and 2 bases, there was a span of 17 bases. Germline V lookup: CDR1 MDHEN, CDR2 SYDVKM.

The V call is TRBV15, the J call TRBJ2-5; D possibly matches TRBD1 or TRBD2 (5 bases each). Germline CDR1 and CDR2: LNHNV and YYDKDF (reference sequence). CDR3 size: 14 residues. The V gene lost 7 bases and the J gene lost 4 bases, with 16 bases spanning the gap. CDR3 in amino acids: CATIRRQGRETQYF. CDR3 sequence (DNA): TGTGCCACCATAAGGAGGCAGGGAAGAGAGACCCAGTACTTC.

In this sample, this clone is medium-sized. The rearrangement links TRBV5-5 to TRBJ1-6, with a weak D call TRBD1 (6 bases). Trimming removed 3 bases at V and 11 bases at J, with 18 bases between. Germline-derived CDR1 and CDR2 are SGHKS and YYEKEE (reference sequence). The CDR3 has 15 amino acids. Here the CDR3 reads CASSSPSGAEAPLHF. In DNA form, the CDR3 reads TGTGCCAGCAGCTCTCCTTCAGGGGCTGAGGCACCCCTCCACTTT.